The 30 T cell receptor beta chains presented below share a single source sample, sequenced in a study of T-cell memory formation after mild COVID-19. TCRdb itself ran the 5' RACE reads through MiXCR, one entry per CDR3 protein. The data contain 550,000 to 600,000 distinct CDR3 sequences, approximately 15% of them seen just once; the ten biggest clones take up about 8.1%. What was sequenced was PBMCs or a T cell subset sorted from them (not recorded which). Receptor source: an adult woman who had mild COVID-19 (a few samples of this study predate the infection). Cell type and time point are not known.

This clonotype was seen more than once but under ten times. This chain uses TRBV6-5 with TRBJ2-1; the D is unclear. CDR3 length equals 12 residues. Germline V gene sequence: CDR1 MNHEY, CDR2 SVGAGI. Trimming stripped 10 bases from V and 6 bases from J, with 13 bases between. The CDR3: CATSPPGNEQFF. The DNA of the CDR3 is TGTGCCACCTCCCCCCCTGGCAATGAGCAGTTCTTC.

The sample holds a few counts of this clonotype. This chain uses TRBV12-3 or TRBV12-4 with TRBJ1-1, with a possible D match to TRBD1 (5 bases). CDR3 size: 15 residues. V gave up 1 base and J gave up 0 bases, with 9 bases separating them. In DNA form, the CDR3 reads TGTGCCAGCAGTTTAGGGGGGTTCATGAACACTGAAGCTTTCTTT. Its protein is CASSLGGFMNTEAFF.

There are many counts of this clonotype. This sequence joins TRBV2 and TRBJ2-7; D assignment may be TRBD1 or TRBD2 (5 bases each). The CDR3 extends over 16 amino acids. Germline assignment: CDR1 SNHLY and CDR2 FYNNEI. Trimming left V 3 bases short and J 2 bases short, with 17 bases between. This CDR3 reads CASSDWGKTGPYEQYF. The CDR3 region has the DNA TGTGCCAGCAGTGATTGGGGGAAAACAGGACCCTACGAGCAGTACTTC.

V and J are TRBV4-1 and TRBJ1-5; D is unresolved. CDR3 size: 16 residues. V shed 1 base and J shed 1 base, with 11 bases lying between them. Germline V gene data show CDR1 as MGHRA and CDR2 as YSYEKL. The CDR3 protein is CASSQGTVLSNQPQHF. CDR3 nucleotides: TGCGCCAGCAGCCAAGGTACAGTGCTGAGCAATCAGCCCCAGCATTTT.

The chain combines TRBV12-3 or TRBV12-4 with TRBJ1-2; D is ambiguous. Trimming took 8 bases from V and 3 from J, leaving 13 bases between them. This CDR3 is built from 13 residues. Written as DNA, the CDR3 is TGTGCCAGCCTTACTCGAACTGACTATGGCTACACCTTC. It yields the protein CASLTRTDYGYTF.

This clonotype turned up a few times. The chain joins TRBV12-3 or TRBV12-4 to TRBJ2-3, with no clear D. V shed 3 bases and J shed 0 bases, with 10 bases lying between them. CDR3 length equals 15 residues. CDR3: CASSFHQESTDTQYF. The CDR3 DNA reads TGTGCCAGCAGTTTCCACCAGGAGAGCACAGATACGCAGTATTTT.

This chain joins TRBV15 and TRBJ1-3; D is unresolved. Trimming cost V 1 base and J 1 base, with 5 bases left between them. Germline CDR1 is LNHNV and CDR2 is YYDKDF (reference sequence). CDR3 length: 14 residues. For the CDR3, the DNA is TGTGCCACCAGCAGAGCAACGTCTGGAAACACCATATATTTT. Translating it yields CATSRATSGNTIYF.

This chain uses TRBV27 with TRBJ2-3, with a tentative D call TRBD2 (6 bases). V lost 3 bases and J lost 0, with 10 bases in between. Germline CDR1 is MNHEY and CDR2 is SMNVEV (reference sequence). The CDR3 covers 15 residues. CDR3 amino acids: CASSFYAGSTDTQYF. As DNA, the CDR3 is TGTGCCAGCAGTTTCTACGCGGGGAGCACAGATACGCAGTATTTT.

The rearrangement joins TRBV24-1 to TRBJ2-1, with 9 bases matching TRBD2. This CDR3 is built from 14 residues. The germline gives CDR1 KGHDR, CDR2 SFDVKD. V gave up 6 bases and J gave up 4 bases; unmatched junction bases: 3. The CDR3 protein is CATSLAGPYNEQFF. CDR3 in DNA: TGTGCCACCAGTCTAGCGGGACCTTACAATGAGCAGTTCTTC.

This clonotype was observed at least ten times. The genes are TRBV5-6 and TRBJ2-1; D might be TRBD2 (5 bases). V gave up 4 bases and J gave up 8 bases, with 22 bases separating them. This CDR3 has 16 residues. The germline gives CDR1 SGHDT, CDR2 YYEEEE. Here the CDR3 reads CASSPLARTQRDEQFF. In DNA, the CDR3 is TGTGCCAGCAGCCCTTTGGCACGAACCCAGAGGGATGAGCAGTTCTTC.

In its sample, this clonotype was seen a few times. V usage is TRBV11-2 and J usage is TRBJ2-7, with D tentatively TRBD2 (6 bases). The germline V and J ends were trimmed by 3 bases and 6 bases, with 15 bases remaining between them. Germline CDR1 is SGHAT and CDR2 is FQNNGV. The CDR3 runs 14 residues. In DNA, the CDR3 is TGTGCCAGCAGCTTCTTCGACTCCGGGGGCGAGCAGTACTTC. Protein: CASSFFDSGGEQYF.

V usage is TRBV27 and J usage is TRBJ1-1; D remains ambiguous. The germline V gene has CDR1 MNHEY and CDR2 SMNVEV (reference sequence). Trimming removed 4 bases from V and 0 bases from J, with 21 bases in between. This CDR3 is 18 amino acids long. CDR3 DNA sequence: TGTGCCAGCAGTTCGAGGCCCTCTCGGCGCCACATGAACACTGAAGCTTTCTTT. This translates into CASSSRPSRRHMNTEAFF.

This clonotype occurred once. The chain joins TRBV11-2 to TRBJ1-1, with D uncertain. Per the germline V gene, CDR1 is SGHAT and CDR2 is FQNNGV. The CDR3 sequence is 13 residues long. V was shortened by 0 bases and J by 8 bases, with 10 bases between the two germline ends. CDR3 region: CASSLDLFGEAFF. The DNA of the CDR3 is TGTGCCAGCAGCTTAGATCTGTTTGGGGAAGCTTTCTTT. The whole variable domain, filled in from reference TRBV11-2 and TRBJ1-1, reads EAGVAQSPRYKIIEKRQSVAFWCNPISGHATLYWYQQILGQGPKLLIQFQNNGVVDDSQLPKDRFSAERLKGVDSTLKIQPAKLEDSAVYLCASSLDLFGEAFFGQGTRLTVV.

In this sample, this clonotype turned up a few times. In nucleotides, the CDR3 is TGTGCCAGCAGCTTAGATTCATCCAGAATCCCCAATGAGCAGTTCTTC. This sequence encodes CASSLDSSRIPNEQFF. This sequence joins TRBV7-8 and TRBJ2-1, with no clear D. The CDR3 is 16 amino acids. CDR1 and CDR2 (germline): SGHVS, FQNEAQ. Between the trimmed V and J ends, which lost 1 base and 6 bases, there was a span of 16 bases. The full variable domain, in which reference TRBV7-8 and TRBJ2-1 provide the parts outside the CDR3, is GAGVSQSPRYKVAKRGQDVALRCDPISGHVSLFWYQQALGQGPEFLTYFQNEAQLDKSGLPSDRFFAERPEGSVSTLKIQRTQQEDSAVYLCASSLDSSRIPNEQFFGPGTRLTVL.

This clonotype was observed a few times. The gene calls are TRBV12-3 or TRBV12-4 and TRBJ1-5, with 8 bases matching TRBD1. The CDR3 has 14 residues. V was pared by 5 bases and J by 5 bases, with 5 bases of the junction left unmatched. Here the CDR3 reads CASSGQGRDQPQHF. The CDR3, as DNA: TGTGCCAGCAGTGGACAGGGCCGTGATCAGCCCCAGCATTTT.

The V and J genes are TRBV5-6 and TRBJ1-5; 7 bases are a match to TRBD1. CDR1 and CDR2 from the germline V gene are SGHDT and YYEEEE. V gave up 0 bases and J gave up 7 bases; unmatched junction bases: 13. The CDR3 totals 17 residues. CDR3 region: CASSLGPLTGSGQPQHF. The CDR3 DNA is TGTGCCAGCAGCTTGGGGCCCTTGACAGGGTCGGGACAGCCCCAGCATTTT.

This clonotype was detected a few times. The J gene is TRBJ1-1, the V gene TRBV18; no reliable D call. The germline V and J ends were trimmed by 1 base and 6 bases, with 12 bases remaining between them. CDR1 and CDR2 (germline): KGHSH, LQKENI. The CDR3 contains 14 residues. The CDR3 coding sequence is TGTGCCAGCTCACCACGAGAGGGAGAGGCTGAAGCTTTCTTT. Encoded protein: CASSPREGEAEAFF.

This clonotype occurred a few times. The chain employs TRBV13 and TRBJ1-1; the match to TRBD1 covers 7 bases. CDR3 length equals 14 residues. Germline V gene lookup returns CDR1 PRHDT and CDR2 FYEKMQ (reference sequence). V shed 0 bases, J shed 3 bases, and the junction held 1 base outside the gene matches. CDR3 amino acids: CASSLGRGDTEAFF. CDR3 coding DNA: TGTGCCAGCAGCTTAGGCAGGGGGGACACTGAAGCTTTCTTT.

The chain has TRBV24-1 and TRBJ1-1; 10 positions agree with TRBD1. Losses at the gene ends were 9 bases for V and 5 bases for J; bases not matched to a gene: 5. The CDR3 covers 13 residues. Germline CDR1 reads KGHDR; CDR2 reads SFDVKD. Here the CDR3 reads CATRDRGGTEAFF. The CDR3 nucleotides read TGTGCCACCCGGGACAGGGGAGGTACTGAAGCTTTCTTT.

This clonotype was found a few times. CDR3: CASSSRASEAFF. CDR3 DNA sequence: TGTGCCAGCAGCTCCCGCGCTTCTGAAGCTTTCTTT. The chain links TRBV7-9 to TRBJ1-1; unclear D gene. V shed 4 bases and J shed 6 bases, with 9 bases lying between them. Germline V gene lookup returns CDR1 SEHNR and CDR2 FQNEAQ (reference sequence). There are 12 residues in the CDR3. Looking up the rest from reference TRBV7-9 and TRBJ1-1 gives the full variable domain: DTGVSQNPRHKITKRGQNVTFRCDPISEHNRLYWYRQTLGQGPEFLTYFQNEAQLEKSRLLSDRFSAERPKGSFSTLEIQRTEQGDSAMYLCASSSRASEAFFGQGTRLTVV.

This clonotype turned up a few times. The chain combines TRBV6-4 with TRBJ2-1, with a weak D call TRBD2 (7 bases). Germline-derived CDR1 and CDR2 are MRHNA and SNTAGT. The V gene lost 3 bases and the J gene lost 4 bases, with 16 bases spanning the gap. CDR3 size: 16 residues. The DNA of the CDR3 is TGTGCCAGCAGTGAATTATGGACTAGGGGGTACAATGAGCAGTTCTTC. This gives the protein CASSELWTRGYNEQFF.

The rearrangement links TRBV20-1 to TRBJ1-2; possible D gene TRBD1, 5 bases. Trimming removed 6 bases at V and 2 bases at J, with 13 bases between. This CDR3 spans 13 amino acids. Germline assignment: CDR1 DFQATT and CDR2 SNEGSKA (reference sequence). The CDR3 DNA sequence: TGCAGTGCGGACGTTAGGGGAAACTATGGCTACACCTTC. Translating gives CSADVRGNYGYTF.

The sample holds many counts of this clonotype. The chain has TRBV6-2 or TRBV6-3 and TRBJ2-7; D may match TRBD1 or TRBD2 (6 bases each). Per germline, CDR1 MNHEY and CDR2 SVGEGT. The CDR3 is 12 residues long. The V end lost 7 bases, the J end lost 4 bases, and 11 bases lay between the germline ends. CDR3 nucleotide sequence: TGTGCCAGCATCGGGGGCGAATACGAGCAGTACTTC. This codes for CASIGGEYEQYF.

The V and J genes are TRBV12-3 or TRBV12-4 and TRBJ2-1; the D is unclear. V lost 2 bases, J lost 9 bases, and 11 bases lay in between. This CDR3 has 13 residues. CDR3 nucleotide sequence: TGTGCCAGCAGTTTATCGGAAGAGTCTGAGCAGTTCTTC. As protein: CASSLSEESEQFF.

The J gene is TRBJ2-7, the V gene TRBV5-1; a possible D gene is TRBD1 (5 bases). CDR1 is SGHRS, CDR2 YFSETQ, per germline. The CDR3 sequence is 15 residues long. Trimming removed 0 bases from V and 2 bases from J, with 12 bases in between. DNA of the CDR3: TGCGCCAGCAGCTTGGGGAAACAGGTGACCTACGAGCAGTACTTC. It codes for CASSLGKQVTYEQYF.

This clonotype was found a few times. The chain carries TRBV23-1 and TRBJ2-4; either TRBD1 or TRBD2 may supply D (6 bases each). TRBV23-1 is noted as an ORF with a role that remains uncertain. CDR3 length: 22 residues. The V gene lost 0 bases and the J gene lost 2 bases, with 29 bases spanning the gap. CDR3 sequence reads: CASSQSKPDRRPPSVTKNIQYF. As DNA, the CDR3 is TGCGCCAGCAGTCAATCTAAACCCGACAGGCGACCCCCTAGCGTAACCAAAAACATTCAGTACTTC.

This sequence joins TRBV29-1 and TRBJ2-1, with 15 bases matching TRBD2. The CDR3 totals 17 residues. The germline V gene has CDR1 SQVTM and CDR2 ANQGSEA. After removal of 2 bases from V and 4 bases from J, the junction contained 6 bases not matched to a gene. CDR3 loop: CSVESGLAGGGYNEQFF. DNA of the CDR3: TGCAGCGTTGAATCCGGACTAGCGGGAGGGGGTTACAATGAGCAGTTCTTC.

The chain recombines TRBV7-3 with TRBJ2-3; D tentatively reads TRBD1 or TRBD2 (6 bases each). The CDR3 runs 15 residues. Germline V gene sequence: CDR1 SGHTA, CDR2 FQGTGA. The V end lost 3 bases, the J end lost 4 bases, and 14 bases lay between the germline ends. The CDR3 region has the DNA TGTGCCAGCAGCTTGATGTCGGGGGCGTCAGATACGCAGTATTTT. It specifies CASSLMSGASDTQYF.

The sample holds one count of this clonotype. CDR3 sequence (DNA): TGTGCCTGGAGTGATGGGACGATAATGGGAATTGCCAAAAACATTCAGTACTTC. Translating gives CAWSDGTIMGIAKNIQYF. V is TRBV30 and J is TRBJ2-4, with D possibly being TRBD1 or TRBD2 (5 bases each). V was shortened by 1 base and J by 1 base, with 20 bases between the two germline ends. Germline CDR1 GTSNPN, CDR2 SVGIG (reference sequence). The CDR3 runs to 18 residues.

This clonotype was seen a handful of times. This chain uses TRBV19 with TRBJ2-7, with 13 bases that match TRBD2. V lost 4 bases and J lost 6; bases outside the gene matches: 9. From germline, CDR1 is LNHDA and CDR2 SQIVND (reference sequence). The CDR3 has 16 amino acids. In DNA form, the CDR3 reads TGTGCCAGTAGTACCGGACTAGCGGGGGCTCACGGCGAGCAGTACTTC. Translated, it gives CASSTGLAGAHGEQYF.